A single sample is the source of the 23 T cell receptor beta chains below, sequenced in a study of OX40 agonist ivuxolimab in advanced cancers. Assay used: immunoSEQ multiplex PCR; TCRdb lists only in-frame clones, some missing. The table lists around 64,000 clones, around 80% of them singletons, with roughly 1.2% in the top ten. Here the sequenced sample was CD4+ or CD8+ T cells sorted from blood, taken in a trial of the OX40 agonist ivuxolimab. The source of these receptors is an adult with an advanced solid tumor such as melanoma, head and neck, liver or kidney cancer.

This sequence joins TRBV6-5 and TRBJ2-2, with D hard to call. Germline CDR1 and CDR2: MNHEY and SVGAGI. This CDR3 has 11 amino acids. Trimming shortened V by 5 bases and J by 2 bases, and 0 bases separated the two germline ends. CDR3 coding DNA: TGTGCCAGCAGTAACACCGGGGAGCTGTTTTTT. Translation: CASSNTGELFF.

The chain couples TRBV7-9 to TRBJ1-4, with 7 positions matching TRBD1. J lost 2 bases, V lost 4 bases, and 4 bases had no gene match. This CDR3 contains 15 residues. CDR1 SEHNR and CDR2 FQNEAQ come from the germline V gene (reference sequence). CDR3 in DNA: TGTGCCAGCAGCTCACAGACAGGGACTAATGAAAAACTGTTTTTT. This codes for CASSSQTGTNEKLFF.

V is TRBV30 and J is TRBJ2-7; TRBD1 is a possible D gene (6 bases). Germline V gives CDR1 GTSNPN, CDR2 SVGIG (reference sequence). CDR3 size: 15 residues. V was trimmed by 2 bases and J by 5 bases, leaving 19 bases between them. Here the CDR3 DNA reads TGTGCCTGGAGTCCGGCCGGGACATATGACGACGAGCAGTACTTC. The encoded protein is CAWSPAGTYDDEQYF. The full variable domain, completed using reference TRBV30 and TRBJ2-7, is SQTIHQWPATLVQPVGSPLSLECTVEGTSNPNLYWYRQAAGRGLQLLFYSVGIGQISSEVPQNLSASRPQDRQFILSSKKLLLSDSGFYLCAWSPAGTYDDEQYFGPGTRLTVT.

V usage is TRBV30 and J usage is TRBJ2-5; a possible D gene is TRBD2 (6 bases). V dropped 4 bases and J dropped 5 bases, with 11 bases sitting between them. This CDR3 comprises 12 residues. CDR1 and CDR2 from the germline V gene are GTSNPN and SVGIG (reference sequence). The CDR3 loop is CAWTGGQETQYF. DNA for the CDR3: TGTGCCTGGACAGGAGGGCAGGAGACCCAGTACTTC.

The CDR3 coding sequence is TGTGCCAGCAGCCCCCTAGCGGGGGGGATCACAGATACGCAGTATTTT. Translated: CASSPLAGGITDTQYF. J is TRBJ2-3 and V is TRBV4-2; 12 bases are a match to TRBD2. The junction had 4 bases not matched to a gene; V was cut back by 4 bases and J by 2 bases. This CDR3 region has 16 residues. Germline V gene data show CDR1 as LGHNA and CDR2 as YNFKEQ.

This clone was seen only once. The V and J genes are TRBV30 and TRBJ1-4; no clear D gene. The V gene's germline CDR1 is GTSNPN and CDR2 SVGIG (reference sequence). There are 13 residues in the CDR3. V lost 5 bases and J 8 bases, leaving 15 bases between the germline ends. The DNA for the CDR3 is TGTGCCTGGGGCCGCCAGGTTGGGGAAAAACTGTTTTTT. Translating it yields CAWGRQVGEKLFF.

The chain joins TRBV30 to TRBJ2-1; tentatively, D is TRBD2 (7 bases). The CDR3 loop spans 14 amino acids. CDR1 is GTSNPN, CDR2 SVGIG, per germline (reference sequence). The ends were cut back, 4 bases at V and 7 bases at J, with 17 bases in the middle. In nucleotides, the CDR3 is TGTGCCTGGACCCGGGGAGGGGGAGGAAATGAGCAGTTCTTC. Amino acids: CAWTRGGGGNEQFF.

This clone was recorded once. The chain is built from TRBV5-1 and TRBJ1-4; the D is unclear. With 2 bases removed from V and 0 bases from J, the gap between germline ends came to 8 bases. The CDR3 sequence is 15 residues long. CDR1 is SGHRS, CDR2 YFSETQ, per germline. The CDR3 DNA follows: TGCGCCAGCAGCTTAGGCCATGCAACTAATGAAAAACTGTTTTTT. Protein product: CASSLGHATNEKLFF.

The chain couples TRBV27 to TRBJ1-1; TRBD1 aligns across 7 bases. The J segment lost 1 base and the V segment lost 6 bases, leaving 5 bases of the junction unmatched. Looked up from germline, CDR1 is MNHEY and CDR2 is SMNVEV (reference sequence). This CDR3 contains 14 residues. This chain's CDR3 is CASRIDRANTEAFF. The CDR3, as DNA: TGTGCCAGCAGAATAGACAGGGCGAACACTGAAGCTTTCTTT.

The chain combines TRBV7-2 with TRBJ1-3, with unresolved D. This CDR3 has 15 residues. The germline V and J ends were trimmed by 0 bases and 0 bases, with 6 bases remaining between them. Germline V gives CDR1 SGHTA, CDR2 FQGNSA. CDR3 DNA sequence: TGTGCCAGCAGCTTAGCCAGCCACTCTGGAAACACCATATATTTT. It yields the protein CASSLASHSGNTIYF.

V is TRBV5-5 and J is TRBJ1-5; D unclear. The germline CDR1 and CDR2 sequences are SGHKS and YYEKEE (reference sequence). V was pared by 1 base and J by 5 bases, with 16 bases between. The CDR3 spans 16 residues. The CDR3 spells CASSLNPSGRDQPQHF. CDR3 nucleotides: TGTGCCAGCAGCTTGAACCCTTCAGGTAGGGATCAGCCCCAGCATTTT. Combining the CDR3 with reference TRBV5-5 and TRBJ1-5 gives the whole variable domain DAGVTQSPTHLIKTRGQQVTLRCSPISGHKSVSWYQQVLGQGPQFIFQYYEKEERGRGNFPDRFSARQFPNYSSELNVNALLLGDSALYLCASSLNPSGRDQPQHFGDGTRLSIL.

This clone was detected a few times. The chain couples TRBV14 to TRBJ2-7; no clear D gene. This CDR3 is built from 12 residues. The germline CDR1 and CDR2 sequences are SGHDN and FVKESK. The V gene lost 4 bases and the J gene lost 7 bases, with 11 bases spanning the gap. The CDR3 DNA reads as TGTGCCAGCAGCCCCCTACCGGGTGAGCAGTACTTC. Translation: CASSPLPGEQYF.

The genes are TRBV6-6 and TRBJ1-3, with a weak D call TRBD1 (5 bases). V was clipped by 4 bases and J by 0 bases, with 10 bases between them. CDR1 and CDR2 from the germline V gene are MNHNY and SVGAGI (reference sequence). The CDR3 spans 15 residues. CDR3 amino acids: CASSSPTGSGNTIYF. CDR3 DNA sequence: TGTGCCAGCAGTTCCCCCACAGGCTCTGGAAACACCATATATTTT.

The chain combines TRBV5-1 with TRBJ1-2; D not resolved. V was cut by 3 bases and J by 7 bases, with 19 bases left in between. This CDR3 has 15 residues. Per germline, CDR1 SGHRS and CDR2 YFSETQ. The CDR3 nucleotides read TGCGCCAGCAGCTCAGCCTGGGAGGGAATCTCTGGCTACACCTTC. Amino acids: CASSSAWEGISGYTF.

In this sample, this clone turned up a few times. The rearrangement joins TRBV11-3 to TRBJ2-7, with 7 bases lining up with TRBD1. Germline assignment: CDR1 SGHNT and CDR2 YENEEA. V lost 2 bases, J lost 3 bases, and 4 bases stayed unmatched. The CDR3 runs to 14 residues. The DNA for the CDR3 is TGTGCCAGCAGCTTAAGACAGGGCTACTACGAGCAGTACTTC. Amino acid sequence: CASSLRQGYYEQYF.

The J gene is TRBJ2-7, the V gene TRBV27; D perhaps matches TRBD2 (6 bases). Deletions cut 0 bases from V and 2 bases from J, with 14 bases between. In germline, CDR1 is MNHEY, CDR2 SMNVEV (reference sequence). This CDR3 comprises 16 residues. For the CDR3, the DNA is TGTGCCAGCAGTTTATCGGGACTCCAGACCCCCTACGAGCAGTACTTC. This gives the protein CASSLSGLQTPYEQYF.

This sequence joins TRBV5-1 and TRBJ1-1; D might be TRBD1 (5 bases). Germline V gene lookup returns CDR1 SGHRS and CDR2 YFSETQ. Trimming removed 6 bases at V and 0 bases at J, with 12 bases between. There are 14 residues in the CDR3. The CDR3 DNA reads TGCGCCAGCACCCGGGACCTACTGAACACTGAAGCTTTCTTT. Amino acid sequence: CASTRDLLNTEAFF.

V and J are TRBV18 and TRBJ1-1, with 7 bases identical to TRBD1. The CDR3 is 14 residues long. V was clipped by 3 bases and J by 4 bases; unmatched bases: 5. In germline, CDR1 is KGHSH, CDR2 LQKENI. Written as DNA, the CDR3 is TGTGCCAGCTCACCCGGGGCAGGGGGCACTGAAGCTTTCTTT. This translates into CASSPGAGGTEAFF.

This chain connects TRBV7-6 to TRBJ2-3; unclear D gene. Germline CDR1 reads SGHVS; CDR2 reads FNYEAQ. There are 14 residues in the CDR3. Trimming left V 2 bases short and J 6 bases short, with 12 bases between. The CDR3 bases are TGTGCCAGCAGCTTATCGGGCCCCTCGGATACGCAGTATTTT. Amino acid sequence: CASSLSGPSDTQYF.

This clone appeared once. The chain links TRBV4-1 to TRBJ2-5, with a weak D call TRBD2 (8 bases). The J call is doubtful: the DNA matches TRBJ2-7 better. The CDR3 contains 19 residues. Germline V CDR1 and CDR2: MGHRA, YSYEKL. CDR3 bases: TGCGCCAGCACCCGGGGGGGATTTCTAGTGGGACAGAAACACGGCGAGCAGTACTTC. It is translated as CASTRGGFLVGQKHGEQYF.

The chain links TRBV6-5 to TRBJ2-5, with D uncertain. The CDR3 totals 13 residues. Trimming took 6 bases from V and 10 from J, leaving 18 bases between them. Germline values: CDR1 MNHEY, CDR2 SVGAGI. The CDR3 region is CASSPTASSGQYF. The DNA for the CDR3 is TGTGCCAGCAGCCCCACCGCCAGCAGTGGCCAGTACTTC.

V usage is TRBV6-4 and J usage is TRBJ1-1; weak D call: TRBD1 (5 bases). Germline loops: CDR1 MRHNA, CDR2 SNTAGT. V lost 7 bases, J lost 1 base, and 13 bases lay in between. The CDR3 runs 14 residues. The CDR3 DNA sequence: TGTGCCAGCAAGGAGCGCGGGGGGAACACTGAAGCTTTCTTT. It translates to CASKERGGNTEAFF.

The CDR3 nucleotides are TGTGCCAGCAGCGCTCAATTGGGCACTGAAGCTTTCTTT. Protein sequence: CASSAQLGTEAFF. The chain uses TRBV6-6 and TRBJ1-1; D call uncertain. Germline lookup yields CDR1 MNHNY and CDR2 SVGAGI (reference sequence). CDR3 length: 13 residues. V was pared by 6 bases and J by 4 bases, with 12 bases between.